This T cell receptor beta chain was captured in a study of blood T cell repertoires in COVID-19. Study information: Spain, Italy and the United States supplied samples that represented acute and convalescent COVID-19. Sample material is recorded as cDNA or gDNA derived from T cells, B-cell-depleted T cells, or PBMCs.

This clone was found once. The CDR3 extends over 15 amino acids. Germline V lookup: CDR1 SGHVS, CDR2 FNYEAQ. The V gene end was trimmed by 4 bases and the J gene end by 1 base; junction bases not matched to a gene: 6. Per the original data handling: Cell counts per sample came from amplifying reference gene primers. The method was immunoSEQ multiplex PCR; TCRdb's version includes in-frame clones alone and lacks a portion of them. V, J and clone size derive from that table, while D and trimming were established from the DNA sequence. The sample has roughly 250,000 clones; about 79% are singletons. The TCR was taken from a woman over 75 with acute or convalescent COVID-19. Sequencing was done on a sample of peripheral blood. The chain links TRBV7-6 to TRBJ1-2; 7 nucleotides line up with TRBD1. Here the CDR3 reads CASSSRQGLNYGYTF. The CDR3 DNA is TGTGCCAGCAGCTCGAGACAGGGCCTTAACTATGGCTACACCTTC. Full variable domain (missing parts from reference TRBV7-6 and TRBJ1-2): GAGVSQSPRYKVTKRGQDVALRCDPISGHVSLYWYRQALGQGPEFLTYFNYEAQQDKSGLPNDRFSAERPEGSISTLTIQRTEQRDSAMYRCASSSRQGLNYGYTFGSGTRLTVV.